At least ten counts were recorded for the clone carrying this T cell receptor (beta chain). What it binds is unknown. The data belong to a study of glioma-infiltrating T cells. Germline lookup yields CDR1 MNHNS and CDR2 SASEGT. The CDR3 is made up of 15 amino acids. V was cut by 6 bases and J by 2 bases, with 15 bases left in between. General study results and limits: Only very few CDR3 sequences appeared in both tissue and blood. Non-neoplastic patients had below-expected tissue-blood divergence, while all gliomas exceeded expectation.

TCR alpha and beta CDR3 regions were amplified from RNA using iRepertoire nested multiplex PCR. One-step reverse transcription and amplification started from approximately 100-400 ng of tissue mRNA or PBMC total RNA. TCRdb reprocessed the multiplex PCR reads with MiXCR, giving one entry per CDR3 protein. The profile shows about 99,000 distinct CDR3 sequences, about 30% of them singletons. Sequencing was carried out using glioma tissue, nonneoplastic brain tissue, or PBMCs (not recorded which). The chain links TRBV6-1 to TRBJ2-3; D may be TRBD1 or TRBD2 (5 bases each). The origin of this receptor is a human donor with low-grade glioma or glioblastoma, undergoing nonglioma brain surgery, or in good health (not recorded which). Here the CDR3 reads CASSRMTGPTDTQYF. CDR3 sequence (DNA): TGTGCCAGCAGCCGAATGACGGGGCCCACAGATACGCAGTATTTT.